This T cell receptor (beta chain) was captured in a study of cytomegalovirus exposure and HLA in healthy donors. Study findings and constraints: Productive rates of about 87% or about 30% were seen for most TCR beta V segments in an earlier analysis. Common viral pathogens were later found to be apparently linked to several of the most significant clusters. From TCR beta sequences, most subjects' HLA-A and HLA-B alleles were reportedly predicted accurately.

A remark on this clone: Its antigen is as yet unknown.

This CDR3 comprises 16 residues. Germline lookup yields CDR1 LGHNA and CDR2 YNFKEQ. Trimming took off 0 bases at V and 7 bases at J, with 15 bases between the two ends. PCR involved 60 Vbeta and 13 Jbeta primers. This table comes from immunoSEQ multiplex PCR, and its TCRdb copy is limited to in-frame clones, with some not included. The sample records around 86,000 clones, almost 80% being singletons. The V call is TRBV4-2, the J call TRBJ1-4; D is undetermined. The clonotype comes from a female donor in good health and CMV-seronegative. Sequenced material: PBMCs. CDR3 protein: CASSQDGGLRGEKLFF. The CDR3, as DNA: TGTGCCAGCAGCCAAGATGGTGGCCTCAGAGGTGAAAAACTGTTTTTT.